This TCR beta chain was retrieved from a study of cytomegalovirus exposure and HLA in healthy donors. PCR amplification relied on 60 Vbeta primers (plus 13 Jbeta primers). Clones were read by immunoSEQ multiplex PCR, and TCRdb kept only the in-frame ones, dropping some. The sample lists under 200,000 clones, roughly 85% occurring once. Samples came from healthy bone marrow donors. CDR3 length: 15 amino acids. V shed 1 base and J 2 bases; nucleotides not matched to a gene: 3. Germline V lookup: CDR1 SGDLS, CDR2 YYNGEE. Sequenced: PBMCs. The chain has TRBV9 and TRBJ2-3; the match to TRBD1 covers 8 bases. This receptor was obtained from a woman between 18 and 29 years old in good health and CMV-seronegative. CDR3 sequence (DNA): TGTGCCAGCAGCGTACAGGGGGCGAACACAGATACGCAGTATTTT. Its protein product is CASSVQGANTDTQYF.